The following is a T cell receptor (beta chain) sequence with its context. The method was immunoSEQ multiplex PCR; TCRdb's version includes in-frame clones alone and lacks a portion of them. Of around 190,000 clones in the sample, about four fifths were seen once. This record belongs to a study of blood T cell repertoires in COVID-19. The wider study: Acute and convalescent COVID-19 specimens originated in the United States, Italy and Spain. T cells, B-cell-depleted T cells, or PBMCs supplied cDNA or gDNA.

The V and J ends lost 4 bases and 4 bases, in that order; junction bases with no gene match: 8. The length of the CDR3 is 17 residues. Germline-derived CDR1 and CDR2 are SGHRS and YFSETQ. This chain links TRBV5-1 with TRBJ2-3, with TRBD2 identical over 14 bases. The clonotype was recovered from a human donor in a cohort sampled during active COVID-19. Sequenced input: peripheral blood. CDR3 protein: CASSLSGLAGGSDTQYF. The CDR3 DNA sequence: TGCGCCAGCAGCCTGTCCGGACTAGCGGGGGGCTCAGATACGCAGTATTTT.